Listed below are T cell receptor beta chains from one sample, sequenced in a study of T cells after yellow fever vaccination. Via MiXCR, TCRdb re-called the 5' RACE reads, giving one row per CDR3 protein. The table records hundreds of thousands of distinct CDR3 sequences, more than 9% of them present only once. Material: PBMCs, obtained on the day of the yellow fever booster vaccination. The receptors were gathered from a man aged 30 to 39 who received the YFV17D yellow fever vaccine. CDR3s include the opening cysteine and the closing phenylalanine or tryptophan. A D gene is named only where the DNA matches it firmly. Expanded clones are given a class, and other clones once, few, many or no size at all.

TRBJ2-5	TRBV7-2	NA	TRBD2	TGTGCCAGCAGCTTATGGCCTAGCGGGGCCCAAGAGACCCAGTACTTC	CASSLWPSGAQETQYF
TRBJ2-7	TRBV10-3	few	TRBD2	TGTGCCATCAGTGAGCCAACTAGCGGGAGTTACGAGCAGTACTTC	CAISEPTSGSYEQYF
TRBJ2-1	TRBV5-1	NA	NA	TGCGCCAGCAGCTTGGCCTTCGGAGATGAGCAGTTCTTC	CASSLAFGDEQFF
TRBJ2-4	TRBV4-3	many	NA	TGCGCCAGCAGCCAAGATGGGGCCCATGCCCTTCAGTACTTC	CASSQDGAHALQYF
TRBJ2-2	TRBV5-5	NA	TRBD2	TGTGCCAGCAGCTTTCGGGGGGACGCGATCAACACCGGGGAGCTGTTTTTT	CASSFRGDAINTGELFF
TRBJ2-7	TRBV29-1	NA	TRBD2	TGCAGCGTTGGACCTAGCGGGACCTCCTACGAGCAGTACTTC	CSVGPSGTSYEQYF
TRBJ2-5	TRBV5-1	many	NA	TGCGCCAGCAGCTCCGAGACCCCCGGGACCCAAGAGACCCAGTACTTC	CASSSETPGTQETQYF
TRBJ2-6	TRBV4-3	few	TRBD2	TGCGCCAGCAGTGGGGGGGGTTACTCTGGGGCCAACGTCCTGACTTTC	CASSGGGYSGANVLTF
TRBJ2-5	TRBV28	few	TRBD1	TGTGCCAGCAGTTCCGGGACAGGGTTCCCGACAGAGACCCAGTACTTC	CASSSGTGFPTETQYF
TRBJ2-1	TRBV6-2/TRBV6-3	many	NA	TGTGCCAGCAGCGATAGGTACAATGAGCAGTTCTTC	CASSDRYNEQFF
TRBJ2-1	TRBV24-1	NA	NA	TGTGCCACCAGTGGGCAGGGGGGGGGAGGCAATGAGCAGTTCTTC	CATSGQGGGGNEQFF
TRBJ1-2	TRBV3-1	few	NA	TGTGCCAGCAGCCAAGTAGGGGACACGCCTAACTATGGCTACACCTTC	CASSQVGDTPNYGYTF
TRBJ1-1	TRBV18	NA	NA	TGTGCCAGCTCACCAGGAGGCAGGGTAAACACTGAAGCTTTCTTT	CASSPGGRVNTEAFF
TRBJ2-1	TRBV7-9	many	NA	TGTGCCAGCAGCTTAGCCGGGACCAACAATGAGCAGTTCTTC	CASSLAGTNNEQFF
TRBJ2-3	TRBV5-1	NA	TRBD2	TGCGCCAGCAGCTTGGCCAAGTGGGAGGGCAGGACAGATACGCAGTATTTT	CASSLAKWEGRTDTQYF
TRBJ2-1	TRBV4-3	NA	TRBD1	TGCGCCAGCAGCCCGGTAGGGGGCTATGAGCAGTTCTTC	CASSPVGGYEQFF
TRBJ1-1	TRBV5-1	many	NA	TGTGCCAGCAGTGTTACAGGTAACACTGAAGCTTTCTTT	CASSVTGNTEAFF
TRBJ2-2	TRBV7-8	NA	TRBD2	TGTGCCAGCAGCTCGGGACTAGCGGGCAGGAACACCGGGGAGCTGTTTTTT	CASSSGLAGRNTGELFF
TRBJ1-1	TRBV12-3/TRBV12-4	many	NA	TGTGCCAGCAGAGGGGTATTCCCGGGCACTGAAGCTTTCTTT	CASRGVFPGTEAFF
TRBJ2-7	TRBV7-2	NA	NA	TGTGCCAGCAGTCGACCGGGAGCGGGCCCCTACGAGCAGTACTTC	CASSRPGAGPYEQYF
TRBJ2-4	TRBV7-9	few	NA	TGTGCCAGCAGCTTACCTGACCCCTTAACTCAGTACTTC	CASSLPDPLTQYF
TRBJ2-2	TRBV6-2/TRBV6-3	few	TRBD1	TGTGCCAGCCAGGGACAGGGGATAAACACCGGGGAGCTGTTTTTT	CASQGQGINTGELFF
TRBJ1-1	TRBV6-2/TRBV6-3	few	TRBD1	TGTGCCAGCAGTTACACAGGGGTCACTGAAGCTTTCTTT	CASSYTGVTEAFF
TRBJ2-5	TRBV29-1	few	NA	TGCAGCGCGGGAGAACGGGACATACCTCGGGAGACCCAGTACTTC	CSAGERDIPRETQYF
TRBJ1-2	TRBV12-3/TRBV12-4	many	TRBD1	TGTGCCAGCAGCCCACAGGGGAGGAGTGGCTACACCTTC	CASSPQGRSGYTF
TRBJ2-2	TRBV7-7	NA	TRBD2	TGTGCTAGCAGCTTGGGGACTAGCGGACTTTGGGGGGAGCTGTTTTTT	CASSLGTSGLWGELFF
TRBJ1-1	TRBV4-3	NA	TRBD1	TGCGCCAGCAGCCAGGGGACAGGGTTCCTACGTGAAGCTTTCTTT	CASSQGTGFLREAFF
TRBJ2-2	TRBV7-9	NA	TRBD2	TGTGCCAGCAGTTCTAGCGGGAGAGGCGGCGGGGAGCTGTTTTTT	CASSSSGRGGGELFF
TRBJ2-7	TRBV30	NA	TRBD1	TGTGCCTGGAGGCGGACAGGGGCTTTTTACGAGCAGTACTTC	CAWRRTGAFYEQYF
TRBJ2-4	TRBV4-3	NA	NA	TGCGCCAGCAGCCGAGACGGACCCGGTAACATTCAGTACTTC	CASSRDGPGNIQYF
TRBJ1-1	TRBV7-2	NA	NA	TGTGCCAGCAGCTTACCCCCGGGAGGAATGAACACTGAAGCTTTCTTT	CASSLPPGGMNTEAFF
TRBJ2-1	TRBV27	few	TRBD2	TGTGCCAGCAAACTAGCGGGAGGAAACAATGAGCAGTTCTTC	CASKLAGGNNEQFF
TRBJ2-1	TRBV6-7	NA	NA	TGTGCCAGCACCCCCCTAGAATGGGAGGCTTACAATGAGCAGTTCTTC	CASTPLEWEAYNEQFF
TRBJ2-3	TRBV20-1	NA	TRBD1	TGCAATGCTTCGGCCCTGGACAGGGCGGGGGATACGCAGTATTTT	CNASALDRAGDTQYF
TRBJ1-2	TRBV7-2	few	NA	TGTGCCAGCAGCCTGGACAGTACCTATGGCTACACCTTC	CASSLDSTYGYTF
TRBJ2-3	TRBV20-1	few	TRBD2	TGCAGTGCTAGAGAGCCGGTAGCGGGAGGGCCCCGCACAGATACGCAGTATTTT	CSAREPVAGGPRTDTQYF
TRBJ2-2	TRBV29-1	few	NA	TGCAGCGTTGATTTGGTTACCGGGGAGCTGTTTTTT	CSVDLVTGELFF
TRBJ1-2	TRBV6-5	few	TRBD1	TGTGCCAGCAGTTACGCAGGGGGCGTGCATGGCTACACCTTC	CASSYAGGVHGYTF
TRBJ2-5	TRBV2	NA	NA	TGTGCCAGCAGTGAAAGTGTCCGAGAGACCCAGTACTTC	CASSESVRETQYF
TRBJ2-5	TRBV12-3/TRBV12-4	few	TRBD2	TGTGCCAGCCGGGACTATTCAGAGACCCAGTACTTC	CASRDYSETQYF